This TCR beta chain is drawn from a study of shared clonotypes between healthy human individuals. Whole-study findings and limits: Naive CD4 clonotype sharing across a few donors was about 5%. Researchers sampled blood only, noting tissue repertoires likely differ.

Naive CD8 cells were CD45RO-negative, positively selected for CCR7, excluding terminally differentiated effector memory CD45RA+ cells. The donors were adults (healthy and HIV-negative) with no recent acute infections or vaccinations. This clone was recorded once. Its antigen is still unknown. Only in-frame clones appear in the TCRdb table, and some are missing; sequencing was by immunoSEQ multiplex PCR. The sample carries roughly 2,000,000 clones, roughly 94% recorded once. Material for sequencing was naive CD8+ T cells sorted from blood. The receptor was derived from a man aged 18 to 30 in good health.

This CDR3 is CASSYSEGIEQFF. CDR3 nucleotide sequence: TGTGCCAGCAGTTACTCGGAGGGCATTGAGCAGTTCTTC. V and J are TRBV6-5 and TRBJ2-1; weak D call: TRBD2 (6 bases). Between the trimmed V and J ends, which lost 0 bases and 9 bases, there was a span of 9 bases. Per the germline V gene, CDR1 is MNHEY and CDR2 is SVGAGI. The CDR3 is 13 residues long.